The subject of this entry is one TCR beta chain. The target antigen is unknown. Reverse transcription of roughly 0.45 to 1 ug RNA used random hexamers. Across 54 Vbeta and 13 Jbeta, immunoSEQ multiplex PCR amplified TCR beta CDR3. TCRdb reprocessed the immunoSEQ multiplex PCR reads with MiXCR, giving one entry per CDR3 protein. The sample includes under 110,000 distinct CDR3 sequences, around 94% of them seen just once. The data stem from a study of CD8 T cells in Susac syndrome. Overall study context: Active disease was present in over five of the sequenced Susac syndrome patients, and remission in roughly eight. The study's findings and limits: Peak Susac CD8+ clonal expansion occurred in TEMRA cells and active patients.

CD8+ and CD4+ T cells were negatively isolated; TEMRA cells were FACS-enriched. This CDR3 region has 16 residues. Trimming cost V 2 bases and J 6 bases; bases outside gene matches: 9. Germline loops: CDR1 MNHEY, CDR2 SVGAGI. Sequencing input: CD8+ T cells from PBMCs. This clonotype originated in a human donor with Susac syndrome. The chain is built from TRBV6-5 and TRBJ2-3; 9 bases are shared with TRBD2. CDR3 coding DNA: TGTGCCAGCAGTTACGTGAATAGCGGGGGCTGGGATACGCAGTATTTT. This encodes CASSYVNSGGWDTQYF.